Following are 32 T cell receptor beta chains from one sample sequenced in a study of blood T cell repertoires in COVID-19. Only in-frame clones appear in the TCRdb table, and some are missing; sequencing was by immunoSEQ multiplex PCR. The sample shows about 150,000 clones, around 85% of them seen only once. The sequenced sample consisted of peripheral blood. Receptors were obtained from a woman in her thirties or forties with active or convalescent COVID-19.

The chain uses TRBV5-4 and TRBJ2-7, with 11 bases identical to TRBD1. There are 15 residues in the CDR3. Germline values: CDR1 SGHNT, CDR2 YYREEE (reference sequence). Trimming removed 2 bases from V and 2 bases from J; junction bases left unmatched: 3. The CDR3 nucleotides are TGTGCCAGCAGCTTACCGGGACAGGGGGCCTACGAGCAGTACTTC. Translation: CASSLPGQGAYEQYF.

This chain connects TRBV6-6 to TRBJ1-1; 7 bases are shared with TRBD1. J was trimmed by 7 bases and V by 4 bases; bases with no gene match: 6. CDR3 size: 13 residues. CDR1 MNHNY and CDR2 SVGAGI come from the germline V gene (reference sequence). DNA of the CDR3: TGTGCCAGCAGTTTTGACAGGGCTCTTGAAGCTTTCTTT. Its translation: CASSFDRALEAFF.

J is TRBJ1-1 and V is TRBV19; TRBD1 matches at 7 bases. Germline lookup yields CDR1 LNHDA and CDR2 SQIVND (reference sequence). This CDR3 spans 14 amino acids. J gave up 4 bases and V 1 base, and 3 bases lay outside the gene matches. CDR3 loop: CASSIVGGLTEAFF. In DNA, the CDR3 is TGTGCCAGTAGTATAGTAGGGGGCCTCACTGAAGCTTTCTTT.

The rearrangement links TRBV6-4 to TRBJ2-1; 12 bases fit TRBD2. This CDR3 comprises 15 residues. The germline gives CDR1 MRHNA, CDR2 SNTAGT. V dropped 6 bases and J dropped 2; count of bases not matched to a gene: 2. DNA for the CDR3: TGTGCCAGCAGCCGGACTAGCGGGACCTACAATGAGCAGTTCTTC. Its translation is CASSRTSGTYNEQFF.

The CDR3 spells CASSSFQTQYF. The DNA of the CDR3 is TGTGCCAGCAGCTCTTTTCAGACCCAGTACTTC. The chain couples TRBV11-2 to TRBJ2-5; D not resolved. Per the germline V gene, CDR1 is SGHAT and CDR2 is FQNNGV. Trimming stripped 4 bases from V and 6 bases from J, with 6 bases between. This CDR3 region has 11 residues.

The chain has TRBV15 and TRBJ2-4; D is unclear. The CDR3 has 15 residues. Trimming removed 0 bases at V and 0 bases at J, with 6 bases between. Germline V CDR1 and CDR2: LNHNV, YYDKDF (reference sequence). CDR3 sequence (DNA): TGTGCCACCAGCAGAGAACAGTTAGCCAAAAACATTCAGTACTTC. Amino acid sequence: CATSREQLAKNIQYF.

V and J are TRBV2 and TRBJ2-1; TRBD2 matches 16 bases. Germline-derived CDR1 and CDR2 are SNHLY and FYNNEI. With 8 bases clipped from V and 8 bases from J, the junction kept 6 bases outside the gene matches. The CDR3 runs to 15 residues. The CDR3 protein is CASQPGTSGGDEQFF. The CDR3 coding sequence is TGTGCCAGCCAACCAGGGACTAGCGGGGGGGATGAGCAGTTCTTC.

J is TRBJ2-7 and V is TRBV5-5; possible D gene TRBD2, 5 bases. This CDR3 contains 15 residues. The V end was cut by 0 bases, the J end by 6 bases, with 16 bases between. The germline gives CDR1 SGHKS, CDR2 YYEKEE (reference sequence). CDR3 nucleotides: TGTGCCAGCAGCTTGGTCCCCGGACGCGGAGGCGAGCAGTACTTC. Translated, it gives CASSLVPGRGGEQYF. The whole variable domain, filled in from reference TRBV5-5 and TRBJ2-7, reads DAGVTQSPTHLIKTRGQQVTLRCSPISGHKSVSWYQQVLGQGPQFIFQYYEKEERGRGNFPDRFSARQFPNYSSELNVNALLLGDSALYLCASSLVPGRGGEQYFGPGTRLTVT.

The chain combines TRBV9 with TRBJ2-1; 14 bases fit TRBD2. Germline CDR1 is SGDLS and CDR2 is YYNGEE. The CDR3 extends over 18 amino acids. Unmatched junction bases numbered 5, after V lost 0 bases and J lost 3 bases. The CDR3 loop is CASSVARTSGRRYNEQFF. CDR3 DNA sequence: TGTGCCAGCAGCGTAGCCCGGACTAGCGGGAGGCGCTACAATGAGCAGTTCTTC. The full variable domain, in which reference TRBV9 and TRBJ2-1 provide the parts outside the CDR3, is DSGVTQTPKHLITATGQRVTLRCSPRSGDLSVYWYQQSLDQGLQFLIQYYNGEERAKGNILERFSAQQFPDLHSELNLSSLELGDSALYFCASSVARTSGRRYNEQFFGPGTRLTVL.

The CDR3 reads CASSSTENYGYTF. The CDR3 coding sequence is TGCGCCAGCAGCTCGACAGAGAACTATGGCTACACCTTC. The rearrangement links TRBV5-1 to TRBJ1-2, with D possibly matching TRBD1 (5 bases). The CDR3 is 13 amino acids. Trimming removed 3 bases from V and 2 bases from J, with 8 bases in between. CDR1 SGHRS and CDR2 YFSETQ come from the germline V gene.

The chain recombines TRBV6-6 with TRBJ2-1; 7 bases match TRBD1. The trim removed 2 bases at V and 1 base at J, leaving 5 bases unmatched. Germline lookup yields CDR1 MNHNY and CDR2 SVGAGI (reference sequence). CDR3 length equals 16 residues. The CDR3 here is CASSYRGGASYNEQFF. CDR3 sequence (DNA): TGTGCCAGCAGTTACCGAGGGGGCGCTTCCTACAATGAGCAGTTCTTC.

The chain joins TRBV10-3 to TRBJ2-5; 7 bases match TRBD2. V lost 6 bases and J lost 2; bases outside the gene matches: 6. CDR1 and CDR2 (germline): ENHRY, SYGVKD. This CDR3 is built from 14 residues. DNA for the CDR3: TGTGCCATCAGGCCCTCTAGCGGACAAGAGACCCAGTACTTC. Translation gives CAIRPSSGQETQYF.

Details on this clone: Its ends do not fully match the called genes, so a read error is possible. The chain couples TRBV5-8 to TRBJ1-3; a possible D gene is TRBD1 (6 bases). This CDR3 region has 14 residues. Germline loops: CDR1 SGHTS, CDR2 YDEGEE. CDR3 protein: CASSAGQPGNTIYF. In nucleotides, the CDR3 is TGTGCCAGCAGCGCTGGACAGCCTGGGAACACCATATATTTT.

The chain uses TRBV19 and TRBJ1-4; no clear D gene. V was pared by 5 bases and J by 0 bases, with 7 bases between. Germline V gives CDR1 LNHDA, CDR2 SQIVND (reference sequence). The CDR3 is 14 residues long. The CDR3: CASSYSATNEKLFF. In DNA, the CDR3 is TGTGCCAGTAGTTACTCTGCAACTAATGAAAAACTGTTTTTT.

The gene calls are TRBV28 and TRBJ1-6; D perhaps matches TRBD1 (6 bases). Looked up from germline, CDR1 is MDHEN and CDR2 is SYDVKM. The CDR3 has 15 residues. V was cut by 4 bases and J by 9 bases, with 16 bases left in between. The CDR3 sequence is CASSSTGYWGSPLHF. The CDR3 DNA reads TGTGCCAGCAGTTCCACAGGGTATTGGGGTTCACCCCTCCACTTT.

This clone has a single count. This chain links TRBV4-1 with TRBJ2-1; TRBD2 agrees at 12 bases. The CDR3 length is 17 residues. The V gene's germline CDR1 is MGHRA and CDR2 YSYEKL. The V and J ends lost 4 bases and 1 base, in that order; junction bases with no gene match: 5. Here the CDR3 DNA reads TGCGCCAGCAGCCCACGGACTAGCGGGGTTTCCTACAATGAGCAGTTCTTC. It is translated as CASSPRTSGVSYNEQFF.

This chain links TRBV19 with TRBJ2-7; no clear D. V lost 4 bases and J lost 6, with 13 bases in between. In germline, CDR1 is LNHDA, CDR2 SQIVND (reference sequence). The CDR3 loop spans 13 amino acids. The CDR3 loop is CASSTDLEFEQYF. The CDR3 DNA sequence: TGTGCCAGTAGTACCGACCTGGAGTTCGAGCAGTACTTC.

The rearrangement uses TRBV24-1 and TRBJ2-3; 9 bases map to TRBD1. CDR3 length: 17 residues. Germline V gene sequence: CDR1 KGHDR, CDR2 SFDVKD. V was pared by 0 bases and J by 2 bases, with 5 bases of the junction left unmatched. CDR3 in amino acids: CATSDLQGTGYTDTQYF. The CDR3 nucleotides read TGTGCCACCAGTGATTTGCAAGGGACAGGGTACACAGATACGCAGTATTTT.

J is TRBJ1-1 and V is TRBV18, with 8 bases matching TRBD1. This CDR3 has 14 residues. Germline assignment: CDR1 KGHSH and CDR2 LQKENI. J gave up 5 bases and V 3 bases, and 5 bases lay outside the gene matches. The CDR3 coding sequence is TGTGCCAGCTCACCGCCACAGGGGGGTACTGAAGCTTTCTTT. As protein: CASSPPQGGTEAFF.

V usage is TRBV27 and J usage is TRBJ1-1; 12 bases are a match to TRBD1. This CDR3 is 16 amino acids long. Germline CDR1 reads MNHEY; CDR2 reads SMNVEV (reference sequence). J lost 0 bases, V lost 4 bases, and 3 bases had no gene match. CDR3 amino acids: CASSSGQGALNTEAFF. The DNA for the CDR3 is TGTGCCAGCAGTTCGGGACAGGGGGCGTTGAACACTGAAGCTTTCTTT.

V gene TRBV19 combines with J gene TRBJ1-2; TRBD1 is a possible D gene (5 bases). Trimming took 7 bases from V and 5 from J, leaving 17 bases between them. The length of the CDR3 is 14 residues. Germline values: CDR1 LNHDA, CDR2 SQIVND (reference sequence). CDR3 nucleotide sequence: TGTGCCAGTAACGTTGGCCGGGGGGGGTATGGCTACACCTTC. Protein sequence: CASNVGRGGYGYTF.

The V call is TRBV18, the J call TRBJ2-5, with D possibly TRBD1 on 6 matching bases. V was clipped by 5 bases and J by 1 base, with 14 bases between them. The germline CDR1 and CDR2 sequences are KGHSH and LQKENI. The CDR3 runs to 15 residues. The CDR3 DNA reads as TGTGCCAGCTCATCGGACAGAAGGGGCCAAGAGACCCAGTACTTC. Translating it yields CASSSDRRGQETQYF. The variable domain in full, completed from reference TRBV18 and TRBJ2-5, reads NAGVMQNPRHLVRRRGQEARLRCSPMKGHSHVYWYRQLPEEGLKFMVYLQKENIIDESGMPKERFSAEFPKEGPSILRIQQVVRGDSAAYFCASSSDRRGQETQYFGPGTRLLVL.

This clone was seen a single time. This chain connects TRBV25-1 to TRBJ2-3; 8 bases map to TRBD2. V shed 3 bases and J 4 bases; nucleotides not matched to a gene: 6. Germline V CDR1 and CDR2: MGHDK, SYGVNS. The CDR3 contains 15 residues. CDR3 region: CASSDDVGGADTQYF. The CDR3 nucleotides are TGTGCCAGCAGTGACGACGTCGGGGGGGCAGATACGCAGTATTTT.

This clone was counted a few times. The chain employs TRBV30 and TRBJ1-4, with 7 bases that match TRBD1. J gave up 4 bases and V 2 bases, and 10 bases lay outside the gene matches. The CDR3 is made up of 16 amino acids. Germline-derived CDR1 and CDR2 are GTSNPN and SVGIG (reference sequence). The CDR3 sequence: CAWSLGQARGNEKLFF. Here the CDR3 DNA reads TGTGCCTGGAGTCTCGGACAGGCTCGGGGTAATGAAAAACTGTTTTTT.

The chain couples TRBV7-9 to TRBJ1-1; D perhaps matches TRBD1 (5 bases). CDR3 size: 13 residues. Germline assignment: CDR1 SEHNR and CDR2 FQNEAQ (reference sequence). The germline V and J ends were trimmed by 7 bases and 0 bases, with 9 bases remaining between them. CDR3 region: CASKDSLNTEAFF. CDR3 DNA: TGTGCCAGCAAAGACAGCCTGAACACTGAAGCTTTCTTT.

V gene TRBV29-1 combines with J gene TRBJ1-1, with no clear D. CDR1 SQVTM and CDR2 ANQGSEA come from the germline V gene. V lost 8 bases and J 2 bases, leaving 15 bases between the germline ends. The CDR3 sequence is 13 residues long. The CDR3 DNA follows: TGCAGCTCCTCCCGGGGAGGAAACACTGAAGCTTTCTTT. Translation gives CSSSRGGNTEAFF.

CDR3 coding DNA: TGTGCCGGGGGGAGGGATGGGACTGAAGCTTTCTTT. Translating it yields CAGGRDGTEAFF. V and J are TRBV10-3 and TRBJ1-1; TRBD1 might be the D (5 bases). V lost 11 bases and J 5 bases, leaving 15 bases between the germline ends. Germline loops: CDR1 ENHRY, CDR2 SYGVKD. The CDR3 sequence is 12 residues long.

The chain has TRBV10-3 and TRBJ2-1; D gene ambiguous. This CDR3 has 12 residues. The germline CDR1 and CDR2 sequences are ENHRY and SYGVKD. With 3 bases removed from V and 5 bases from J, the gap between germline ends came to 5 bases. The CDR3 sequence: CAISDRDNEQFF. The CDR3 DNA is TGTGCCATCAGTGACCGAGACAATGAGCAGTTCTTC.

This clone was seen a handful of times. The J gene is TRBJ1-2, the V gene TRBV11-2; D is unclear. CDR3 length: 16 residues. Trimming pared 5 bases from V and 1 base from J, leaving 17 bases between. Germline V gene data show CDR1 as SGHAT and CDR2 as FQNNGV. CDR3 nucleotide sequence: TGTGCCAGCAGCCAAACTTCCCTAGTCCTTAACTATGGCTACACCTTC. It encodes CASSQTSLVLNYGYTF.

This clone was recorded only once. The chain couples TRBV7-9 to TRBJ1-5, with D tentatively TRBD1 (5 bases). The V end lost 6 bases, the J end lost 0 bases, and 12 bases lay between the germline ends. The germline CDR1 and CDR2 sequences are SEHNR and FQNEAQ (reference sequence). The CDR3 is 15 amino acids. The CDR3 here is CASSPGGYSNQPQHF. The CDR3 nucleotides read TGTGCCAGCAGTCCGGGGGGATATAGCAATCAGCCCCAGCATTTT.

The chain combines TRBV18 with TRBJ1-5, with a possible D match to TRBD1 (6 bases). The CDR3 has 14 amino acids. Germline CDR1 and CDR2: KGHSH and LQKENI. The V gene lost 5 bases and the J gene lost 11 bases, with 19 bases spanning the gap. CDR3: CASSVERGPGAQHF. The CDR3 DNA sequence: TGTGCCAGCTCAGTCGAAAGAGGGCCAGGGGCCCAGCATTTT.

The genes are TRBV28 and TRBJ2-3, with TRBD2 matching 15 bases. The CDR3 totals 18 residues. Germline V lookup: CDR1 MDHEN, CDR2 SYDVKM. Trimming at V came to 5 bases and at J to 3 bases, leaving 9 bases not matched to a gene. The DNA for the CDR3 is TGTGCCAGCAGTCCTCGGACTAGCGGGGGGGCCTGGACAGATACGCAGTATTTT. It translates to CASSPRTSGGAWTDTQYF. Complete variable domain (other parts from reference TRBV28 and TRBJ2-3): DVKVTQSSRYLVKRTGEKVFLECVQDMDHENMFWYRQDPGLGLRLIYFSYDVKMKEKGDIPEGYSVSREKKERFSLILESASTNQTSMYLCASSPRTSGGAWTDTQYFGPGTRLTVL.